Following are 11 T cell receptor beta chains from one sample sequenced in a study of vaccination effects on CD4 cells after COVID-19. CD4+ T cells specific for antigen were expanded with viral peptide pools by the ViraFEST assay before sequencing. Upon completion of about ten days in culture, CD4+ T cells were isolated. None of the vaccinated had previously contracted SARS-CoV-2, and their nucleocapsid antibodies tested negative. Their antigen targets remain unknown. Assay: immunoSEQ multiplex PCR; the TCRdb copy retains only in-frame clones and omits some. The top ten clones hold 4% of a sample with 55,000 to 80,000 clones, approximately 72% of them seen once. The specimen comprised CD4+ T cells from PBMCs cultured with HCoV-OC43 spike peptides, sampled before COVID-19 vaccination. Documented subset: HCoV-OC43 spike overlapping peptide pool stimulation. These TCRs come from a human donor who received a COVID-19 vaccine.

The chain has TRBV7-2 and TRBJ1-6; the match to TRBD1 covers 9 bases. V shed 1 base, J shed 8 bases, and the junction held 6 bases outside the gene matches. The V gene's germline CDR1 is SGHTA and CDR2 FQGNSA. The CDR3 is 16 residues long. CDR3 bases: TGTGCCAGCAGCTTAGTTGGACAGGGGTTATATTCACCCCTCCACTTT. Amino acids: CASSLVGQGLYSPLHF.

The rearrangement links TRBV6-6 to TRBJ2-1, with D possibly matching TRBD2 (6 bases). Germline lookup yields CDR1 MNHNY and CDR2 SVGAGI (reference sequence). CDR3 length: 15 residues. V was trimmed by 2 bases and J by 5 bases, leaving 13 bases between them. Here the CDR3 reads CASSYSAGRNNEQFF. CDR3 DNA sequence: TGTGCCAGCAGTTACAGCGCGGGGAGAAACAATGAGCAGTTCTTC.

This clone was observed once. J is TRBJ2-5 and V is TRBV19; D remains ambiguous. The germline V and J ends were trimmed by 3 bases and 4 bases, with 12 bases remaining between them. This CDR3 is built from 14 residues. The germline gives CDR1 LNHDA, CDR2 SQIVND (reference sequence). CDR3 protein: CASSIRGPPETQYF. DNA of the CDR3: TGTGCCAGTAGTATTCGTGGGCCTCCAGAGACCCAGTACTTC.

The chain uses TRBV19 and TRBJ2-1; D could derive from TRBD1 or TRBD2 (5 bases each). Germline CDR1 and CDR2: LNHDA and SQIVND (reference sequence). Between the trimmed V and J ends, which lost 3 bases and 0 bases, there was a span of 9 bases. There are 15 residues in the CDR3. The CDR3 nucleotides read TGTGCCAGTAGTATCCGTGGGGGCTCCTACAATGAGCAGTTCTTC. Translated: CASSIRGGSYNEQFF.

The J gene is TRBJ1-4, the V gene TRBV23-1, with D unclear. TRBV23-1 falls under the ORF class, with uncertain function. The CDR3 length is 14 residues. Trimming took off 4 bases at V and 4 bases at J, with 10 bases between the two ends. CDR3 sequence (DNA): TGCGCCAGCAGTCGTGAACACCGTAATGAAAAACTGTTTTTT. Protein product: CASSREHRNEKLFF.

This clone was seen just once. CDR3 region: CASSPQGGETRIQYF. The DNA of the CDR3 is TGTGCCAGCAGCCCCCAGGGTGGGGAGACGAGGATTCAGTACTTC. The chain combines TRBV3-1 (or the pseudogene TRBV3-2) with TRBJ2-4; D is tentatively TRBD1 or TRBD2 (5 bases each). The CDR3 spans 15 residues. Trimming pared 4 bases from V and 10 bases from J, leaving 20 bases between. Germline lookup yields CDR1 LGHDT and CDR2 YNNKEL (reference sequence).

The J gene is TRBJ1-4, the V gene TRBV6-5, with TRBD1 matching over 8 bases. Germline loops: CDR1 MNHEY, CDR2 SVGAGI. The CDR3 is 15 residues long. V lost 6 bases to trimming and J lost 7 bases; unmatched junction nucleotides: 10. The CDR3 region is CASRDRDRRREKLFF. CDR3 DNA sequence: TGTGCCAGCAGGGACCGGGACAGGAGGCGTGAAAAACTGTTTTTT.

This chain uses TRBV7-9 with TRBJ1-2; maybe TRBD1 (6 bases). The V gene's germline CDR1 is SEHNR and CDR2 FQNEAQ (reference sequence). The CDR3 is made up of 12 amino acids. Deletions cut 8 bases from V and 3 bases from J, with 10 bases between. CDR3 coding DNA: TGTGCCAGCGGATACAGGGACTATGGCTACACCTTC. Encoded protein: CASGYRDYGYTF.

The V gene is TRBV19, the J gene TRBJ1-3, with D unresolved. Germline CDR1 and CDR2: LNHDA and SQIVND (reference sequence). Trimming removed 7 bases from V and 0 bases from J, with 4 bases in between. There are 12 residues in the CDR3. The CDR3 DNA reads TGTGCCAGTACTCCCTCTGGAAACACCATATATTTT. Translation gives CASTPSGNTIYF.

The chain employs TRBV6-2 or TRBV6-3 and TRBJ2-5; 7 bases fit TRBD2. J lost 1 base, V lost 4 bases, and 6 bases had no gene match. The CDR3 has 15 residues. The V gene's germline CDR1 is MNHEY and CDR2 SVGEGT. For the CDR3, the DNA is TGTGCCAGCAGTTTCCAAGGCGGGGGCCAAGAGACCCAGTACTTC. This sequence encodes CASSFQGGGQETQYF.

The chain uses TRBV9 and TRBJ2-2; TRBD2 aligns across 8 bases. J gave up 5 bases and V 2 bases, and 5 bases lay outside the gene matches. Germline V gene data show CDR1 as SGDLS and CDR2 as YYNGEE. CDR3 length: 15 amino acids. CDR3: CASSVITGGTGELFF. The CDR3, as DNA: TGTGCCAGCAGCGTTATAACGGGGGGGACCGGGGAGCTGTTTTTT. Combining the CDR3 with reference TRBV9 and TRBJ2-2 gives the whole variable domain DSGVTQTPKHLITATGQRVTLRCSPRSGDLSVYWYQQSLDQGLQFLIQYYNGEERAKGNILERFSAQQFPDLHSELNLSSLELGDSALYFCASSVITGGTGELFFGEGSRLTVL.